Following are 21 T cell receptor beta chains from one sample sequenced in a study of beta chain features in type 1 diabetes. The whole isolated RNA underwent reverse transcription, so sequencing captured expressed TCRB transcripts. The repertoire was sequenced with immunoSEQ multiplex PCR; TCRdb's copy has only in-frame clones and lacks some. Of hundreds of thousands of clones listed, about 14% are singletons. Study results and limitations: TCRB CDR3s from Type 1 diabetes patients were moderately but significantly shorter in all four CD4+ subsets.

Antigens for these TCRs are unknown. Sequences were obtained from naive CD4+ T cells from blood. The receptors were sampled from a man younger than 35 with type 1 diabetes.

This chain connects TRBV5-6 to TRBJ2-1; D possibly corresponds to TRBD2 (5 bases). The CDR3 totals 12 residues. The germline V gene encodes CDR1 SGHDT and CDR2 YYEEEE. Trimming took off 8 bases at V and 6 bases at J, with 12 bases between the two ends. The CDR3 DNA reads TGTGCCAGTAGCGATGAGGGCAATGAGCAGTTCTTC. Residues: CASSDEGNEQFF.

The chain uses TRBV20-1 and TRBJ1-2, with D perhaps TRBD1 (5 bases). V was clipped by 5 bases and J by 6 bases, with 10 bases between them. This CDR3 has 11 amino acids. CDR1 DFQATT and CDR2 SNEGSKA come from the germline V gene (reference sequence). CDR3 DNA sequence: TGCAGTGCTTGGGGACGTCATGGCTACACCTTC. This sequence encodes CSAWGRHGYTF.

The CDR3 nucleotides are TGTGCCAGCTCACCGCTACCCCGACTCTCGAAGGCATCTGGGGCCAACGTCCTGACTTTC. Translated: CASSPLPRLSKASGANVLTF. The V call is TRBV18, the J call TRBJ2-6; D not certain. The CDR3 runs 20 residues. Germline V lookup: CDR1 KGHSH, CDR2 LQKENI. Trimming pared 3 bases from V and 1 base from J, leaving 22 bases between.

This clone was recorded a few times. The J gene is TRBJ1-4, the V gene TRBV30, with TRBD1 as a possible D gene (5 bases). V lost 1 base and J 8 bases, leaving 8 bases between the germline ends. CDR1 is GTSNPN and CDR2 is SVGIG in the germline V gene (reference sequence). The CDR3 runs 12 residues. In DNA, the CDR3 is TGTGCCTGGAGTGGGACATCCGAAAAACTGTTTTTT. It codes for CAWSGTSEKLFF. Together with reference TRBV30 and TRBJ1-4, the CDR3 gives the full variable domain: SQTIHQWPATLVQPVGSPLSLECTVEGTSNPNLYWYRQAAGRGLQLLFYSVGIGQISSEVPQNLSASRPQDRQFILSSKKLLLSDSGFYLCAWSGTSEKLFFGSGTQLSVL.

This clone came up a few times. CDR3: CASTQIPGQGTGGYTF. Here the CDR3 DNA reads TGTGCCAGCACCCAAATCCCGGGACAGGGGACTGGGGGCTACACCTTC. The gene calls are TRBV13 and TRBJ1-2; 10 nucleotides line up with TRBD1. CDR1 is PRHDT and CDR2 is FYEKMQ in the germline V gene (reference sequence). Trimming removed 7 bases from V and 8 bases from J; junction bases left unmatched: 16. The CDR3 consists of 16 residues.

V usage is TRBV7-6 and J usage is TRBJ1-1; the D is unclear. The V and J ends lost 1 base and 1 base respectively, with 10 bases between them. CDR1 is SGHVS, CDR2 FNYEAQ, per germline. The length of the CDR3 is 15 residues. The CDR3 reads CASSLVNSANTEAFF. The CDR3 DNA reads TGTGCCAGCAGCTTAGTAAACAGTGCGAACACTGAAGCTTTCTTT.

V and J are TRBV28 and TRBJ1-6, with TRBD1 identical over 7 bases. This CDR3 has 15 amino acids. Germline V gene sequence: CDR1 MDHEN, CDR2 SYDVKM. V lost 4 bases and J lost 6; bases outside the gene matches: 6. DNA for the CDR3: TGTGCCAGCAGTTCACAGGGGTCCGGTAATTCACCCCTCCACTTT. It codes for CASSSQGSGNSPLHF.

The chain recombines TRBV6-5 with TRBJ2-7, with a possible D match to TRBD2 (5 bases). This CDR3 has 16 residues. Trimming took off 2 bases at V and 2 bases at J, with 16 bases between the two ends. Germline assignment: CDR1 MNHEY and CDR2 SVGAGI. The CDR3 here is CASSYSGSGFPYEQYF. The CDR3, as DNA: TGTGCCAGCAGTTACAGCGGCTCAGGCTTTCCCTACGAGCAGTACTTC.

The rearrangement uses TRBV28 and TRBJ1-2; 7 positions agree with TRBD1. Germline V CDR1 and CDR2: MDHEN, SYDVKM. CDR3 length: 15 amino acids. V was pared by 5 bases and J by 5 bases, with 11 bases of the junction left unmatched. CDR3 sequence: CASSPADRFPYGYTF. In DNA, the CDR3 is TGTGCCAGCAGTCCAGCGGACAGGTTCCCGTATGGCTACACCTTC.

The CDR3 loop reads CASGSPGLATEQFF. In nucleotides, the CDR3 is TGTGCTAGTGGTTCGCCGGGACTAGCAACTGAGCAGTTCTTC. The chain uses TRBV12-5 and TRBJ2-1; 9 bases are a match to TRBD2. CDR1 is LGHNT and CDR2 is FRNRAP in the germline V gene. CDR3 length: 14 amino acids. The V gene end was trimmed by 4 bases and the J gene end by 9 bases; junction bases not matched to a gene: 7.

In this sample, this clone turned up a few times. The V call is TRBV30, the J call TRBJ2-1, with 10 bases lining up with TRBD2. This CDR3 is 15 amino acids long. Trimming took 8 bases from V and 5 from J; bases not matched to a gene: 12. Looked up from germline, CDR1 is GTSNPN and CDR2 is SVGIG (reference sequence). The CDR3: CAGLAGVSSNNEQFF. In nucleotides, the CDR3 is TGTGCCGGGCTAGCGGGAGTAAGTTCGAACAATGAGCAGTTCTTC.

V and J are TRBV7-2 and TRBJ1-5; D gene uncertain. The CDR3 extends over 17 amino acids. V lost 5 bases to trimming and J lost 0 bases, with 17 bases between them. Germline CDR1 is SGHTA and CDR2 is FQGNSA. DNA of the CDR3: TGTGCCAGCAGCCCAGTTCCGAGCGTTTATAGCAATCAGCCCCAGCATTTT. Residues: CASSPVPSVYSNQPQHF.

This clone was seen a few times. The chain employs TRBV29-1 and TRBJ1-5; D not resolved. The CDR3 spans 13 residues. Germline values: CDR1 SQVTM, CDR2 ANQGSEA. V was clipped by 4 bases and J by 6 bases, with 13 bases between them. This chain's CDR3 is CSVVPRSGQPQHF. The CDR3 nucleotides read TGCAGCGTTGTACCCCGTTCAGGTCAGCCCCAGCATTTT.

This CDR3 reads CAWSPGDAYGYTF. CDR3 bases: TGTGCCTGGAGCCCGGGGGACGCCTATGGCTACACCTTC. This chain links TRBV30 with TRBJ1-2, with D maybe TRBD1 (5 bases). Germline V gene sequence: CDR1 GTSNPN, CDR2 SVGIG (reference sequence). V lost 3 bases and J 4 bases, leaving 12 bases between the germline ends. This CDR3 has 13 residues.

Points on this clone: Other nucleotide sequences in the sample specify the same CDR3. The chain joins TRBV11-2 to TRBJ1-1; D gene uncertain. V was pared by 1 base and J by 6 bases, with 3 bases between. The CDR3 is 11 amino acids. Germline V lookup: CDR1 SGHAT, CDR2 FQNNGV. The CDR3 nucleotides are TGTGCCAGCAGCTTAGGAGCTGAAGCTTTCTTT. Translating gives CASSLGAEAFF.

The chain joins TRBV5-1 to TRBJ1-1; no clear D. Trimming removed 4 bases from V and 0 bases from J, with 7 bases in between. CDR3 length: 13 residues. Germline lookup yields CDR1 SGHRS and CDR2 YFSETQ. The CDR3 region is CASSPAMNTEAFF. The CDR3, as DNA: TGCGCCAGCAGCCCGGCAATGAACACTGAAGCTTTCTTT. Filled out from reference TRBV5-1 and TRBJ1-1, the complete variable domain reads KAGVTQTPRYLIKTRGQQVTLSCSPISGHRSVSWYQQTPGQGLQFLFEYFSETQRNKGNFPGRFSGRQFSNSRSEMNVSTLELGDSALYLCASSPAMNTEAFFGQGTRLTVV.

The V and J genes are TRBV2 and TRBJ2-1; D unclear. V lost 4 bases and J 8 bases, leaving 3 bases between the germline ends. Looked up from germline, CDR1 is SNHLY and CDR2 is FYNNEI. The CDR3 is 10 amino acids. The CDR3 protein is CASSVDEQFF. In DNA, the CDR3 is TGTGCCAGCAGTGTAGATGAGCAGTTCTTC.

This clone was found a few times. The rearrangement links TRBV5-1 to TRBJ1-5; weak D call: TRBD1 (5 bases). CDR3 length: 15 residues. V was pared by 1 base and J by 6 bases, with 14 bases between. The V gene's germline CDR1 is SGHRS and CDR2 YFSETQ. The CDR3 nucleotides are TGCGCCAGCAGCTTGTCCCCAGGGTCGGGTCAGCCCCAGCATTTT. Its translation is CASSLSPGSGQPQHF.

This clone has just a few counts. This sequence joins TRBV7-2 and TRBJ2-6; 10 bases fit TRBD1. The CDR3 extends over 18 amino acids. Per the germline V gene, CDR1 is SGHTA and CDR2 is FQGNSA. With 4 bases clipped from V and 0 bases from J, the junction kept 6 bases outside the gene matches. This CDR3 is CASSSSWTGGSGANVLTF. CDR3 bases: TGTGCCAGCAGCTCCTCTTGGACAGGGGGCTCTGGGGCCAACGTCCTGACTTTC.

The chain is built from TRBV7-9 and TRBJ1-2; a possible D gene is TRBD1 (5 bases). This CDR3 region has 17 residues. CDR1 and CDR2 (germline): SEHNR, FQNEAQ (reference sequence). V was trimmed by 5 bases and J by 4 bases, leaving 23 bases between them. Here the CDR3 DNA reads TGTGCCAGCAGCCAGCCCCCAGGAGGGGCAATAGGCTATGGCTACACCTTC. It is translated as CASSQPPGGAIGYGYTF.

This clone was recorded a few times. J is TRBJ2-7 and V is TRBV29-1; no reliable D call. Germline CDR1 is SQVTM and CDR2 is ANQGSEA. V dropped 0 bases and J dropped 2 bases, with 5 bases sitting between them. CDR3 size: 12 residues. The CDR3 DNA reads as TGCAGCGTTGAAGATGAAACCTACGAGCAGTACTTC. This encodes CSVEDETYEQYF.